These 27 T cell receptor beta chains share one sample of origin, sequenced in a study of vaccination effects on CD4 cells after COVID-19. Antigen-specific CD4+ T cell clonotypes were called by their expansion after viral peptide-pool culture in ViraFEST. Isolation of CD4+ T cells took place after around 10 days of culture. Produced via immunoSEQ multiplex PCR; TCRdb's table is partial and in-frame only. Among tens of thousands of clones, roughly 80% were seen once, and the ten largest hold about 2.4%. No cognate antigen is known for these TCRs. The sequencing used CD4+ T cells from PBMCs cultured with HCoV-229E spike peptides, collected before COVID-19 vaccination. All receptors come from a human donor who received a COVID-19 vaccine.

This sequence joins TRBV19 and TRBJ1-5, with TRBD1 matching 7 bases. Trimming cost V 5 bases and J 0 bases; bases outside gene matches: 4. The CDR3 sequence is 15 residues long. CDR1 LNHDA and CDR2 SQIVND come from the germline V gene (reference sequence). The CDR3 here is CASSSRDSSNQPQHF. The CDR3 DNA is TGTGCCAGTAGTTCGCGGGACAGTAGCAATCAGCCCCAGCATTTT.

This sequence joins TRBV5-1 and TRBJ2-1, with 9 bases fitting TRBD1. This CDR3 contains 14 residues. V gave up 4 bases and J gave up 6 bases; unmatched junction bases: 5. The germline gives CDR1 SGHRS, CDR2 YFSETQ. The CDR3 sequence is CASSADRGSNEQFF. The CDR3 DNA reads TGCGCCAGCAGCGCGGACAGGGGATCCAATGAGCAGTTCTTC.

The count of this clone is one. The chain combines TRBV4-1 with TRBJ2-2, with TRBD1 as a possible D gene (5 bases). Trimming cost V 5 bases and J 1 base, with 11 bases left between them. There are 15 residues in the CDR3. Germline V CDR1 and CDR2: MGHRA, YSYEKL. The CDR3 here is CASSGDRRNTGELFF. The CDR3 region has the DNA TGCGCCAGCAGCGGTGACAGAAGGAACACCGGGGAGCTGTTTTTT.

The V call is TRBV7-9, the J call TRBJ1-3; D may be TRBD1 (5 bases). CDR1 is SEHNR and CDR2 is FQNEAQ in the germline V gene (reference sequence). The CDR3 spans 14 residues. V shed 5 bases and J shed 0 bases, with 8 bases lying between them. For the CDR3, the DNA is TGTGCCAGCAGCAGGGGAGACTCTGGAAACACCATATATTTT. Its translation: CASSRGDSGNTIYF.

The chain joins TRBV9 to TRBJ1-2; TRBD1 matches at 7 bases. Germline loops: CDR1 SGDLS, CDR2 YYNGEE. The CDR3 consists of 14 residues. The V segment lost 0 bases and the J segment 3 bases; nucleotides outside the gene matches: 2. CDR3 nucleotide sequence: TGTGCCAGCAGCGTAGACAGGGGACACTATGGCTACACCTTC. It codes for CASSVDRGHYGYTF.

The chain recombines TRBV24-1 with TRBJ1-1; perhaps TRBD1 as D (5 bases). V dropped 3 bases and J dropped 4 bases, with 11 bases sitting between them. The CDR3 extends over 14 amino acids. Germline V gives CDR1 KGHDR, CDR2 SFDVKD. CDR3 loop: CATSDRKGSTEAFF. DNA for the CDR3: TGTGCCACCAGTGATCGAAAGGGGAGCACTGAAGCTTTCTTT.

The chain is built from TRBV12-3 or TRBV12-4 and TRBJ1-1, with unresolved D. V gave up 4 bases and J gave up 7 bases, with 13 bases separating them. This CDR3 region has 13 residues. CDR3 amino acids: CASSSLRLIEAFF. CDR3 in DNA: TGTGCCAGCAGTTCCCTACGTCTCATTGAAGCTTTCTTT.

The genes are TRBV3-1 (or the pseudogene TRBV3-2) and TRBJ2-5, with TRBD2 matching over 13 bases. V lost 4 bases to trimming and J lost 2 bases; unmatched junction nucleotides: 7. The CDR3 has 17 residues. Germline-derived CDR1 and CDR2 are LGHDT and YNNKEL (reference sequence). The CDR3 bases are TGTGCCAGCAGCCCCCCACCGGGACTAGCGGGGCAAGAGACCCAGTACTTC. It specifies CASSPPPGLAGQETQYF.

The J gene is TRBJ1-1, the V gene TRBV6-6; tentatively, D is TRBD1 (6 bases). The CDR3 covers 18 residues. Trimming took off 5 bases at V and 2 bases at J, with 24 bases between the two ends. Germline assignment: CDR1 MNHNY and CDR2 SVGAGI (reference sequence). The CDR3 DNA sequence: TGTGCCAGCAGTCCCCACAAGACAGGTTTAGCTTTTAACACTGAAGCTTTCTTT. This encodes CASSPHKTGLAFNTEAFF.

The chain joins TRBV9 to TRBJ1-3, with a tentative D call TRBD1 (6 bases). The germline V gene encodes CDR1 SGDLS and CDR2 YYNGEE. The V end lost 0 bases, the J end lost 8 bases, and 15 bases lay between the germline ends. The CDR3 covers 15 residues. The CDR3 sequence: CASSVASTGMDTIYF. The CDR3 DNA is TGTGCCAGCAGCGTAGCCTCGACAGGAATGGACACCATATATTTT.

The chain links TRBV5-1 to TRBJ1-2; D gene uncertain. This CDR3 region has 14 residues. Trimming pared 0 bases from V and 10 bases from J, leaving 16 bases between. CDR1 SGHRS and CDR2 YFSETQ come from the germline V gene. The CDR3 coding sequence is TGCGCCAGCAGCTTGGCCGGGTCAAACGATGTCTACACCTTC. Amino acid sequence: CASSLAGSNDVYTF.

The CDR3 is CASSSIGTGGTQYF. The CDR3 DNA reads as TGTGCCAGCAGCTCGATTGGGACAGGGGGGACCCAGTACTTC. V is TRBV7-2 and J is TRBJ2-5; 11 positions agree with TRBD1. In germline, CDR1 is SGHTA, CDR2 FQGNSA. The CDR3 has 14 residues. V shed 4 bases, J shed 7 bases, and the junction held 5 bases outside the gene matches.

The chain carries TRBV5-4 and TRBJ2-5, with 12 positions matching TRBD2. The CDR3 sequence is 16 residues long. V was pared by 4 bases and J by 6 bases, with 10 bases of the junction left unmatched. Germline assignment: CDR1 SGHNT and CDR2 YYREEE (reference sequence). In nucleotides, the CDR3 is TGTGCCAGCAGCCCGCGGACTAGCGGGGAAGGACAGACCCAGTACTTC. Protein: CASSPRTSGEGQTQYF.

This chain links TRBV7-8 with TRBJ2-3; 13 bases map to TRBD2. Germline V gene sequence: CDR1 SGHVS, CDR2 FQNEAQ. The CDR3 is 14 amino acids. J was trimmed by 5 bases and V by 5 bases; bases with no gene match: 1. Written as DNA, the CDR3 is TGTGCCAGCAGCCGGACTAGCGGGGGAGATACGCAGTATTTT. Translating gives CASSRTSGGDTQYF. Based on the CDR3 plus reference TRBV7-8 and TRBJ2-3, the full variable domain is GAGVSQSPRYKVAKRGQDVALRCDPISGHVSLFWYQQALGQGPEFLTYFQNEAQLDKSGLPSDRFFAERPEGSVSTLKIQRTQQEDSAVYLCASSRTSGGDTQYFGPGTRLTVL.

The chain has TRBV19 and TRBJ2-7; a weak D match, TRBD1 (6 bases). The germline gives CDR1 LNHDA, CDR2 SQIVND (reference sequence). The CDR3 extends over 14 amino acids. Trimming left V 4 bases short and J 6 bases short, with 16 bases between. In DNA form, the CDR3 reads TGTGCCAGTAGTAGGGGGCACCCCTTTTCCGAGCAGTACGTC. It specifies CASSRGHPFSEQYV.

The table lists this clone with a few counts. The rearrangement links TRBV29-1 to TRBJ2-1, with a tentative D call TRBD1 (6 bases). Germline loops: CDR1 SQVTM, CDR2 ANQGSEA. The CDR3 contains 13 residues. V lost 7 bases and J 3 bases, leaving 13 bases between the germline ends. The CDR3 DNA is TGCAGCGCCCGGACAGATATCTACAATGAGCAGTTCTTC. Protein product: CSARTDIYNEQFF.

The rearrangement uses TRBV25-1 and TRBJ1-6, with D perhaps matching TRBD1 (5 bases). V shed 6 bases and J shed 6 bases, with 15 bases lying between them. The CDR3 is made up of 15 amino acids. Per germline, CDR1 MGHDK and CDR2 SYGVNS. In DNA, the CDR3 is TGTGCCAGCAGGAAGACCGGGACGGGTAATTCACCCCTCCACTTT. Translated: CASRKTGTGNSPLHF.

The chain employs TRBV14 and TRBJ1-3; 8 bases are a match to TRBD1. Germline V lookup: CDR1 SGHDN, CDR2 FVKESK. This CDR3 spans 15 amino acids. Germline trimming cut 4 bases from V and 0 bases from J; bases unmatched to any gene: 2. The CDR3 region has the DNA TGTGCCAGCAGCCCCGGGACAGGCTCTGGAAACACCATATATTTT. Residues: CASSPGTGSGNTIYF.

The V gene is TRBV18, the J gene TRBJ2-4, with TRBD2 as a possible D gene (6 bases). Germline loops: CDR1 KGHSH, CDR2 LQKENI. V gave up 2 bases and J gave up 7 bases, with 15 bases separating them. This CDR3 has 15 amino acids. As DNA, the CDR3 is TGTGCCAGCTCACCATTAGCGGAGGGATCCAACATTCAGTACTTC. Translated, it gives CASSPLAEGSNIQYF.

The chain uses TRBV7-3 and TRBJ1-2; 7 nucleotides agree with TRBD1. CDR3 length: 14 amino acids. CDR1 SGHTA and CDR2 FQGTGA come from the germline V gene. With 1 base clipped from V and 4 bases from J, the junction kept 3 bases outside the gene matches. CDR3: CASSLNRDSYGYTF. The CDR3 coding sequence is TGTGCCAGCAGCTTAAACCGGGACAGCTATGGCTACACCTTC.

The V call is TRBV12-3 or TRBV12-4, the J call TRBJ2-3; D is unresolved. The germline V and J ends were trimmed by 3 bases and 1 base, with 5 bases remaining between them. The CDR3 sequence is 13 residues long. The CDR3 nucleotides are TGTGCCAGCAGTTTCGTTGGCACAGATACGCAGTATTTT. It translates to CASSFVGTDTQYF.

CDR3 sequence reads: CASSFADSMNTEAFF. The CDR3 region has the DNA TGTGCCAGTAGTTTCGCGGACAGCATGAACACTGAAGCTTTCTTT. The chain joins TRBV19 to TRBJ1-1; maybe TRBD1 (6 bases). Trimming left V 5 bases short and J 0 bases short, with 13 bases between. Germline V gene data show CDR1 as LNHDA and CDR2 as SQIVND (reference sequence). This CDR3 has 15 amino acids.

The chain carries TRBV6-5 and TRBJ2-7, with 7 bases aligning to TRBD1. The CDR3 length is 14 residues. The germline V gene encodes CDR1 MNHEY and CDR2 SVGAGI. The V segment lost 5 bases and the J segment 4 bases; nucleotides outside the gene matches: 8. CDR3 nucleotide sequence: TGTGCCAGCAGTCGCACCGGGACAGCTTACGAGCAGTACGTC. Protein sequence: CASSRTGTAYEQYV.

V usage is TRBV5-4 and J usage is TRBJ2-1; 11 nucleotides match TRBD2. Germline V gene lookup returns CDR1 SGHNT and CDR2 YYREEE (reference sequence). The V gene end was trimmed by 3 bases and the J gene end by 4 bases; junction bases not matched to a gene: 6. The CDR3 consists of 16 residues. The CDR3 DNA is TGTGCCAGCAGCTCGGCTAGCGGGGGGCGGTACAATGAGCAGTTCTTC. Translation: CASSSASGGRYNEQFF.

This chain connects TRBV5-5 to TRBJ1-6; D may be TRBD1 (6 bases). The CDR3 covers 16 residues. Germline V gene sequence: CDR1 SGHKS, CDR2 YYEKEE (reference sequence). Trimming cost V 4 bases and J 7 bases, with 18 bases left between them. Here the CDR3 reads CASSPTGQFLNSPLHF. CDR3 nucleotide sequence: TGTGCCAGCAGCCCTACAGGACAGTTTTTGAATTCACCCCTCCACTTT. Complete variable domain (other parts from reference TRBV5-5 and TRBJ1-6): DAGVTQSPTHLIKTRGQQVTLRCSPISGHKSVSWYQQVLGQGPQFIFQYYEKEERGRGNFPDRFSARQFPNYSSELNVNALLLGDSALYLCASSPTGQFLNSPLHFGNGTRLTVT.

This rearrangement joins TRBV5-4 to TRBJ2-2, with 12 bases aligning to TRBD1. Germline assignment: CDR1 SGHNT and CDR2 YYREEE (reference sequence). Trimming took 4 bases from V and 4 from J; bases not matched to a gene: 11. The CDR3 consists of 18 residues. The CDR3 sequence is CASSPDGGTGGTTGELFF. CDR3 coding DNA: TGTGCCAGCAGCCCGGATGGGGGGACAGGGGGCACCACCGGGGAGCTGTTTTTT.

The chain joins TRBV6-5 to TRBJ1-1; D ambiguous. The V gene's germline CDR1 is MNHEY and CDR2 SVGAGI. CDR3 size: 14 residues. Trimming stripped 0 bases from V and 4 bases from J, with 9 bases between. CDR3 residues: CASSYSLGSTEAFF. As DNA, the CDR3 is TGTGCCAGCAGTTACTCCCTCGGCTCCACTGAAGCTTTCTTT.